The clone carrying this T cell receptor beta chain was detected only a few times. This entry comes from a study of blood T cell repertoires in COVID-19. Assay: immunoSEQ multiplex PCR; the TCRdb copy retains only in-frame clones and omits some. This table holds some 45,000 clones, 70% to 85% found once. The specimen was peripheral blood. This clonotype was sampled from a woman aged 80 or over with acute or convalescent COVID-19.

The CDR3 protein is CATRLLASTDTQYF. DNA of the CDR3: TGTGCCACCAGACTTCTAGCATCCACAGATACGCAGTATTTT. The chain links TRBV15 to TRBJ2-3; the D gene is possibly TRBD2 (5 bases). This CDR3 comprises 14 residues. Germline V CDR1 and CDR2: LNHNV, YYDKDF (reference sequence). Between the trimmed V and J ends, which lost 6 bases and 2 bases, there was a span of 12 bases.